The rows below give T cell receptor beta chains drawn from one sample of a study of CD8+CD57+ T cells in acquired aplastic anemia. TCRdb re-called the reads through MiXCR, storing one row per CDR3 protein. Of fewer than 250,000 distinct CDR3 sequences in the sample, about 44% are singletons; the top ten hold 6.5% to 10%. The specimen was sorted CD4+, CD8+, or CD8+CD57+ T cells (not recorded which) from PBMCs. These receptors were obtained from a human donor with aplastic anemia. The CDR3 runs from the conserved cysteine through the conserved F or W. The D gene is left open where the match is weak. Expanded clones get a size class; other rows say once, few or many, or leave the size out.

>TRBJ2-7|TRBV29-1|.|once
TGCAGCGTTCTGTCAGGGCCCTTCACCTACGAGCAGTACTTC
CSVLSGPFTYEQYF
>TRBJ2-1|TRBV6-5|TRBD1|.
TGTGCCAGCAGGACGGCGAGGACAGGGGGAGACAATGAGCAGTTCTTC
CASRTARTGGDNEQFF
>TRBJ1-2|TRBV9|.|.
TGTGCCAGCAGCGCCGAGGGCAAGTATGGCTACACCTTC
CASSAEGKYGYTF
>TRBJ1-2|TRBV6-6|TRBD1|.
TGTGCCAGCAGTTCGCCTCGGACAGGGGAATTGAGGGGCTACACCTTC
CASSSPRTGELRGYTF
>TRBJ2-5|TRBV29-1|TRBD2|.
TGCAGCGTTGAACGGCTAGCGGGGACCCAGTACTTC
CSVERLAGTQYF
>TRBJ1-5|TRBV15|.|.
TGTGCCACCAGCGAAAACCGGGTCGTCAATCAGCCCCAGCATTTT
CATSENRVVNQPQHF
>TRBJ2-5|TRBV2|TRBD2|.
TGTGCCAGCAGCAAAAGGACTAGCGAGGGTGGAGAGACCCAGTACTTC
CASSKRTSEGGETQYF
>TRBJ2-2|TRBV25-1|.|.
TGTGCCAGCAGTGAGTGGGTCGGGGGACAGTACACCGGGGAGCTGTTTTTT
CASSEWVGGQYTGELFF
>TRBJ1-2|TRBV5-1|.|.
TGTGCCAGCAGCGTAGACCCTGCGTCGATGGGCTACACCTTC
CASSVDPASMGYTF
>TRBJ1-1|TRBV29-1|TRBD1|many
TGCAGCGTTGAAGATCGGGGACAGAATGAAGCTTTCTTT
CSVEDRGQNEAFF
>TRBJ1-2|TRBV20-1|.|.
TGCAGTGCTAGAGATCCAGGAGACAACTATGGCTACACCTTC
CSARDPGDNYGYTF
>TRBJ2-5|TRBV10-3|.|.
TGTGCCATCAGTGACACTAGCAAGACCCAGTACTTC
CAISDTSKTQYF
>TRBJ2-5|TRBV5-6|TRBD1|many
TGTGCCAGCAGCACCGGGACAGGGGAAGAGACCCAGTACTTC
CASSTGTGEETQYF
>TRBJ1-2|TRBV7-9|TRBD1|many
TGTGCCAGCAGACCGGGACAGGGCCATGGCTACACCTTC
CASRPGQGHGYTF
>TRBJ2-1|TRBV7-9|.|many
TGTGCCAGCAGCTTAGGGGTAAGCAATGAGCAGTTCTTC
CASSLGVSNEQFF
>TRBJ2-3|TRBV19|.|.
TGTGCCAGTAGCCCATCTTGGTGGTCGACAGATACGCAGTATTTT
CASSPSWWSTDTQYF
>TRBJ2-3|TRBV7-3|.|.
TGTGCCAGCAGCCCAGGGGAGAAGACAGATACGCAGTATTTT
CASSPGEKTDTQYF
>TRBJ1-1|TRBV5-1|.|.
TGCGCCAGCAGCTTGCGGGACAAGGGATGGGTGAACACTGAAGCTTTCTTT
CASSLRDKGWVNTEAFF
>TRBJ1-1|TRBV30|TRBD1|.
TGTGCCTGGAGCGGGGACAGGGTCACTGAAGCTTTCTTT
CAWSGDRVTEAFF
>TRBJ2-1|TRBV7-3|.|many
TGTGCCAGCAGCTTATCTTGGAATTCTGGCAATGAGCAGTTCTTC
CASSLSWNSGNEQFF
>TRBJ2-3|TRBV2|TRBD2|.
TGTGCCAGCACAACTAGCGGGGGCACAGATACGCAGTATTTT
CASTTSGGTDTQYF
>TRBJ1-5|TRBV7-9|.|many
TGTGCCAGCAGTTCCCCGGGACCCAATCAGCCCCAGCATTTT
CASSSPGPNQPQHF
>TRBJ1-1|TRBV25-1|.|.
TGTGCCAGCAGTGAATTGGGGAACACTGAAGCTTTCTTT
CASSELGNTEAFF
>TRBJ2-7|TRBV5-6|.|few
TGTGCCAGCAGCCCCCTGGTGTCGTACAATGAGCAGTACTTC
CASSPLVSYNEQYF
>TRBJ2-1|TRBV7-9|.|many
TGTGCCAGCAGCTTATCGGCCGGTGGGGCCTACAATGAGCAGTTCTTC
CASSLSAGGAYNEQFF
>TRBJ2-1|TRBV5-1|TRBD2|.
TGCGCCAGCAGCTTGGCGGCTAGCGGGAGGTACAATGAGCAGTTCTTC
CASSLAASGRYNEQFF
>TRBJ2-5|TRBV4-2|TRBD2|.
TGTGCCAGCAGCCAAGATGGAGCGGGGGGGCAGGAGGCCCAGTACTTC
CASSQDGAGGQEAQYF
>TRBJ1-2|TRBV7-2|TRBD1|many
TGTGCCAGCAGCTTAGCCGCCTGGGAGGGGGCTGGCTATGGCTACACCTTC
CASSLAAWEGAGYGYTF
>TRBJ1-2|TRBV20-1|TRBD1|.
TGCAGTGCTAGTCGAGGGACAGGGTCGAAAGGAGGCTACACCTTC
CSASRGTGSKGGYTF
>TRBJ2-3|TRBV10-3|.|.
TGTGCCATCAGACCTATGGGGGGATTGGGAGATACGCAGTATTTT
CAIRPMGGLGDTQYF
>TRBJ2-7|TRBV15|TRBD2|.
TGTGCCACCAGCAGTGGACTAGGCTCATACGAGCAGTACTTC
CATSSGLGSYEQYF
>TRBJ1-2|TRBV7-8|.|many
TGTGCCAGCAGCCCATCCAACAGGGCTCAAGGCTACACCTTC
CASSPSNRAQGYTF